One and the same sample provided the 26 T cell receptor beta chains below, sequenced in a study of shared clonotypes between healthy human individuals. The protocol was immunoSEQ multiplex PCR, while the TCRdb copy is restricted to in-frame clones and leaves out a portion. This table has around 2.1 million clones, 85% to 95% appearing once. Only CD45RO-negative cells positively selected for CCR7 counted as naive CD8 cells, so terminally differentiated effector memory CD45RA+ cells were excluded. The sample comprised naive CD8+ T cells from PBMCs. The receptors stem from a man younger than 35 in good health. Some clones in this sample may be carry-over from other donors' samples.

This clone was counted once. The rearrangement uses TRBV9 and TRBJ2-3; TRBD1 matches at 8 bases. The V gene end was trimmed by 1 base and the J gene end by 4 bases; junction bases not matched to a gene: 5. This CDR3 comprises 15 residues. CDR1 SGDLS and CDR2 YYNGEE come from the germline V gene. The CDR3 nucleotides are TGTGCCAGCAGCGTACTAGGACAGGGAGCAGATACGCAGTATTTT. This gives the protein CASSVLGQGADTQYF.

The chain uses TRBV10-3 and TRBJ2-7, with 11 bases aligning to TRBD2. The CDR3 consists of 13 residues. Germline CDR1 ENHRY, CDR2 SYGVKD. Unmatched junction bases numbered 5, after V lost 7 bases and J lost 6 bases. The DNA of the CDR3 is TGTGCCATCACGACCGGGACTAGCGGCGAGCAGTACTTC. It encodes CAITTGTSGEQYF.

This rearrangement joins TRBV4-2 to TRBJ2-1; perhaps TRBD2 as D (5 bases). CDR1 and CDR2 from the germline V gene are LGHNA and YNFKEQ. This CDR3 spans 15 amino acids. V lost 2 bases, J lost 8 bases, and 16 bases lay in between. The CDR3 region has the DNA TGTGCCAGCAGCCAATATTACTCGGGAACCTATGAGCAGTTCTTC. This sequence encodes CASSQYYSGTYEQFF.

CDR3 in DNA: TGTGCCAGCAGCAAAGTGGGGAACAGGGGAACGAATGAGCAGTTCTTC. Protein sequence: CASSKVGNRGTNEQFF. J is TRBJ2-1 and V is TRBV21-1; TRBD1, the table's D call, lacks a check against the DNA. TRBV21-1 is a known pseudogene. The CDR3 contains 16 residues.

The chain carries TRBV7-9 and TRBJ1-2, with a weak D call TRBD1 (5 bases). This CDR3 has 16 residues. CDR1 is SEHNR, CDR2 FQNEAQ, per germline (reference sequence). V dropped 10 bases and J dropped 1 base, with 22 bases sitting between them. The CDR3 region is CATHPRWGPHNYGYTF. CDR3 in DNA: TGTGCCACACACCCGCGATGGGGACCTCATAACTATGGCTACACCTTC.

The chain uses TRBV27 and TRBJ2-3; D unclear. The CDR3 contains 13 residues. CDR1 is MNHEY and CDR2 is SMNVEV in the germline V gene (reference sequence). V dropped 4 bases and J dropped 2 bases, with 7 bases sitting between them. The CDR3 reads CASSSHFTDTQYF. The CDR3 DNA follows: TGTGCCAGCAGTTCTCATTTCACAGATACGCAGTATTTT.

V gene TRBV27 combines with J gene TRBJ2-3, with D possibly TRBD1 on 5 matching bases. Looked up from germline, CDR1 is MNHEY and CDR2 is SMNVEV (reference sequence). Trimming shortened V by 5 bases and J by 4 bases, and 19 bases separated the two germline ends. CDR3 size: 16 residues. CDR3 sequence (DNA): TGTGCCAGCAGTCCGATAGGGGTAAATGGCGCAGATACGCAGTATTTT. Translating gives CASSPIGVNGADTQYF.

In this sample, this clone turned up once. CDR3 sequence reads: CASSPGTGTFYEQYF. CDR3 coding DNA: TGCGCCAGCAGCCCAGGGACAGGGACCTTTTACGAGCAGTACTTC. The chain links TRBV5-1 to TRBJ2-7, with 9 bases that match TRBD1. Germline CDR1 reads SGHRS; CDR2 reads YFSETQ. This CDR3 has 15 amino acids. V was clipped by 4 bases and J by 4 bases; unmatched bases: 9.

This chain links TRBV7-9 with TRBJ2-5, with D tentatively TRBD2 (6 bases). This CDR3 contains 14 residues. V was pared by 4 bases and J by 1 base, with 10 bases between. The germline V gene encodes CDR1 SEHNR and CDR2 FQNEAQ (reference sequence). The CDR3 reads CASSWGGVQETQYF. The CDR3 DNA sequence: TGTGCCAGCAGCTGGGGCGGGGTCCAAGAGACCCAGTACTTC.

This clone was detected only a few times. This chain connects TRBV2 to TRBJ1-1; no reliable D call. This CDR3 spans 12 amino acids. V lost 8 bases and J 0 bases, leaving 7 bases between the germline ends. The germline CDR1 and CDR2 sequences are SNHLY and FYNNEI. The CDR3 spells CASQHLNTEAFF. CDR3 nucleotides: TGTGCCAGCCAACATTTGAACACTGAAGCTTTCTTT.

Concerning this clone itself: Other DNA sequences of this sample code for an identical CDR3. The chain joins TRBV5-6 to TRBJ2-7; weak D call: TRBD2 (6 bases). V lost 5 bases and J 1 base, leaving 10 bases between the germline ends. The CDR3 sequence is 13 residues long. Per the germline V gene, CDR1 is SGHDT and CDR2 is YYEEEE. This CDR3 reads CASSLAESYEQYF. CDR3 DNA sequence: TGTGCCAGCAGTTTAGCGGAATCCTACGAGCAGTACTTC.

This rearrangement joins TRBV7-9 to TRBJ2-7; D ambiguous. From germline, CDR1 is SEHNR and CDR2 FQNEAQ (reference sequence). V lost 5 bases to trimming and J lost 3 bases, with 17 bases between them. This CDR3 region has 15 residues. CDR3 loop: CASSGRTSRDYEQYF. CDR3 bases: TGTGCCAGCAGCGGTCGGACCTCCAGAGACTACGAGCAGTACTTC.

The rearrangement joins TRBV6-4 to TRBJ1-1, with D perhaps TRBD1 (5 bases). Trimming left V 5 bases short and J 0 bases short, with 10 bases between. This CDR3 has 14 amino acids. The germline V gene has CDR1 MRHNA and CDR2 SNTAGT. The CDR3 coding sequence is TGTGCCAGCAGTCTGACAGCGCTGAACACTGAAGCTTTCTTT. This gives the protein CASSLTALNTEAFF.

The chain links TRBV7-8 to TRBJ2-4; the D gene could be TRBD1 or TRBD2 (5 bases each). V lost 2 bases and J lost 6, with 11 bases in between. The germline CDR1 and CDR2 sequences are SGHVS and FQNEAQ. This CDR3 is 14 amino acids long. Here the CDR3 DNA reads TGTGCCAGCAGCTTAACGGGACGGACAAACATTCAGTACTTC. Translated: CASSLTGRTNIQYF.

In regard to this clone: One junction end does not reproduce the germline sequence, and a read error may be involved. The chain employs TRBV11-2 and TRBJ2-7; D may correspond to TRBD1 or TRBD2 (5 bases each). The CDR3 is made up of 15 amino acids. Germline CDR1 reads SGHAT; CDR2 reads FQNNGV. DNA for the CDR3: TGTGCCAGCAGCCTAATCTCCGGGACCTCCGACGAGCAGTACTTC. Encoded protein: CASSLISGTSDEQYF.

This chain uses TRBV4-1 with TRBJ1-2; D remains unclear. Germline values: CDR1 MGHRA, CDR2 YSYEKL. This CDR3 has 14 amino acids. V dropped 0 bases and J dropped 4 bases, with 9 bases sitting between them. CDR3 amino acids: CASSQEPGFYGYTF. CDR3 nucleotide sequence: TGCGCCAGCAGCCAAGAGCCGGGCTTCTATGGCTACACCTTC.

V and J are TRBV11-3 and TRBJ2-7; 7 bases align to TRBD1. This CDR3 is 15 amino acids long. Germline CDR1 and CDR2: SGHNT and YENEEA. The ends lost 6 bases at V and 0 bases at J; junction bases unmatched: 8. The CDR3 bases are TGTGCCAGCAGTGACTACCGGGACAGCTCCTACGAGCAGTACTTC. This sequence encodes CASSDYRDSSYEQYF.

The CDR3 loop is CASSIDAGESTEAFF. The CDR3 DNA reads as TGTGCCAGTAGTATAGATGCAGGGGAGAGCACTGAAGCTTTCTTT. The gene calls are TRBV19 and TRBJ1-1; maybe TRBD1 (6 bases). The ends were cut back, 0 bases at V and 4 bases at J, with 12 bases in the middle. The V gene's germline CDR1 is LNHDA and CDR2 SQIVND (reference sequence). The CDR3 sequence is 15 residues long.

The J gene is TRBJ2-1, the V gene TRBV4-1; D remains unclear. The CDR3 spans 17 residues. Per germline, CDR1 MGHRA and CDR2 YSYEKL. V gave up 1 base and J gave up 9 bases, with 22 bases separating them. The CDR3 here is CASSQVPTTLAGGEQFF. The DNA of the CDR3 is TGCGCCAGCAGCCAAGTCCCAACTACCCTGGCCGGCGGTGAGCAGTTCTTC.

This clone was seen once. V gene TRBV7-9 combines with J gene TRBJ1-4, with 9 bases matching TRBD1. Germline V lookup: CDR1 SEHNR, CDR2 FQNEAQ (reference sequence). The V segment lost 5 bases and the J segment 8 bases; nucleotides outside the gene matches: 3. CDR3 length equals 13 residues. This CDR3 reads CASSQDRGEKLFF. The CDR3 nucleotides are TGTGCCAGCAGCCAGGACAGGGGCGAAAAACTGTTTTTT.

The rearrangement joins TRBV9 to TRBJ1-3; D not certain. The CDR3 runs 16 residues. The V gene lost 4 bases and the J gene lost 0 bases, with 14 bases spanning the gap. CDR1 and CDR2 from the germline V gene are SGDLS and YYNGEE. CDR3 bases: TGTGCCAGCAGCCCCCGAAATATCGGCTCTGGAAACACCATATATTTT. It is translated as CASSPRNIGSGNTIYF.

The chain has TRBV7-9 and TRBJ2-3; D possibly matches TRBD1 or TRBD2 (5 bases each). The CDR3 contains 16 residues. Trimming removed 5 bases at V and 5 bases at J, with 20 bases between. Germline CDR1 is SEHNR and CDR2 is FQNEAQ (reference sequence). CDR3 amino acids: CASSRGTREGQDTQYF. Written as DNA, the CDR3 is TGTGCCAGCAGCCGCGGTACTAGAGAGGGGCAAGATACGCAGTATTTT.

V and J are TRBV11-2 and TRBJ1-1; TRBD1 is a possible D gene (5 bases). Germline CDR1 SGHAT, CDR2 FQNNGV. CDR3 size: 15 residues. V shed 0 bases and J shed 0 bases, with 8 bases lying between them. CDR3 sequence reads: CASSLDRVLNTEAFF. CDR3 in DNA: TGTGCCAGCAGCTTAGACAGGGTGCTGAACACTGAAGCTTTCTTT.

This chain links TRBV10-2 with TRBJ2-7; D gene uncertain. Germline loops: CDR1 WSHSY, CDR2 SAAADI. The CDR3 loop spans 15 amino acids. V lost 0 bases to trimming and J lost 4 bases, with 13 bases between them. This CDR3 is CASSESVMTPYEQYF. For the CDR3, the DNA is TGCGCCAGCAGTGAGTCGGTTATGACCCCTTACGAGCAGTACTTC.

The chain links TRBV7-2 to TRBJ2-1; 15 bases match TRBD2. J gave up 12 bases and V 4 bases, and 13 bases lay outside the gene matches. Germline values: CDR1 SGHTA, CDR2 FQGNSA. The CDR3 totals 17 residues. CDR3 sequence reads: CASSWTVRTSGRAGQFF. CDR3 in DNA: TGTGCCAGCAGCTGGACTGTAAGGACTAGCGGGAGGGCCGGGCAGTTCTTC. Together with reference TRBV7-2 and TRBJ2-1, the CDR3 gives the full variable domain: GAGVSQSPSNKVTEKGKDVELRCDPISGHTALYWYRQSLGQGLEFLIYFQGNSAPDKSGLPSDRFSAERTGGSVSTLTIQRTQQEDSAVYLCASSWTVRTSGRAGQFFGPGTRLTVL.

The chain combines TRBV6-1 with TRBJ2-7; TRBD2 is a possible D gene (6 bases). The CDR3 totals 15 residues. CDR1 and CDR2 (germline): MNHNS, SASEGT. Trimming removed 1 base at V and 0 bases at J, with 10 bases between. In DNA form, the CDR3 reads TGTGCCAGCAGTGAAGGGCGCGGGATCTCCTACGAGCAGTACTTC. Residues: CASSEGRGISYEQYF.